Below are 17 T cell receptor beta chains sequenced from a single sample in a study of shared clonotypes between healthy human individuals. CD8 cells regarded as naive lacked CD45RO, were positively chosen for CCR7, and omitted terminally differentiated effector memory CD45RA+ cells. Only in-frame clones appear in the TCRdb table, and some are missing; sequencing was by immunoSEQ multiplex PCR. The table records some 580,000 clones, roughly 98% of them present only once. Sequenced material: naive CD8+ T cells sorted from blood. The origin of the receptors is a man aged 25 to 40 in good health.

The chain couples TRBV28 to TRBJ1-2, with D unclear. The V gene lost 5 bases and the J gene lost 2 bases, with 27 bases spanning the gap. The CDR3 runs to 19 residues. The germline V gene has CDR1 MDHEN and CDR2 SYDVKM. CDR3 sequence (DNA): TGTGCCAGCAGTGACCAGTGGACGCACTCCTCTCGATTAAACTATGGCTACACCTTC. Protein sequence: CASSDQWTHSSRLNYGYTF.

This chain links TRBV11-2 with TRBJ2-1; no clear D gene. CDR1 and CDR2 from the germline V gene are SGHAT and FQNNGV. Trimming cost V 1 base and J 4 bases, with 8 bases left between them. The length of the CDR3 is 14 residues. This CDR3 is CASSLAPWYNEQFF. CDR3 bases: TGTGCCAGCAGCTTAGCCCCTTGGTACAATGAGCAGTTCTTC.

The chain is built from TRBV7-8 and TRBJ1-2; D gene uncertain. The CDR3 is 16 residues long. V was cut by 0 bases and J by 7 bases, with 18 bases left in between. CDR1 is SGHVS and CDR2 is FQNEAQ in the germline V gene. The CDR3 DNA follows: TGTGCCAGCAGCTTAGCGCGGACTGGGGTAAGGGCTGGCTACACCTTC. This translates into CASSLARTGVRAGYTF. Combining the CDR3 with reference TRBV7-8 and TRBJ1-2 gives the whole variable domain GAGVSQSPRYKVAKRGQDVALRCDPISGHVSLFWYQQALGQGPEFLTYFQNEAQLDKSGLPSDRFFAERPEGSVSTLKIQRTQQEDSAVYLCASSLARTGVRAGYTFGSGTRLTVV.

The gene calls are TRBV9 and TRBJ2-1, with 9 bases that match TRBD1. The V gene end was trimmed by 0 bases and the J gene end by 6 bases; junction bases not matched to a gene: 4. Germline-derived CDR1 and CDR2 are SGDLS and YYNGEE. This CDR3 contains 15 residues. The CDR3 nucleotides read TGTGCCAGCAGCGTAGGTACAGGGGGCTCCAATGAGCAGTTCTTC. Protein product: CASSVGTGGSNEQFF.

The rearrangement uses TRBV5-1 and TRBJ2-2; TRBD2 might be the D (6 bases). This CDR3 is built from 14 residues. Trimming took 0 bases from V and 4 from J, leaving 7 bases between them. Germline assignment: CDR1 SGHRS and CDR2 YFSETQ. The CDR3 bases are TGCGCCAGCAGCTTGGAGCGGGTCACCGGGGAGCTGTTTTTT. Protein sequence: CASSLERVTGELFF.

The chain joins TRBV7-9 to TRBJ2-7; D call uncertain. CDR1 and CDR2 (germline): SEHNR, FQNEAQ (reference sequence). The V and J ends lost 5 bases and 1 base respectively, with 12 bases between them. This CDR3 has 14 residues. CDR3 DNA: TGTGCCAGCAGCCAACCGACGGATTCCTACGAGCAGTACTTC. It translates to CASSQPTDSYEQYF.

The chain links TRBV15 to TRBJ2-7; possible D gene TRBD1, 5 bases. The CDR3 contains 14 residues. The V end lost 3 bases, the J end lost 3 bases, and 12 bases lay between the germline ends. Germline loops: CDR1 LNHNV, CDR2 YYDKDF (reference sequence). CDR3 loop: CATSSRQRVYEQYF. DNA for the CDR3: TGTGCCACCAGCAGTAGACAGAGAGTCTACGAGCAGTACTTC. Combining the CDR3 with reference TRBV15 and TRBJ2-7 gives the whole variable domain DAMVIQNPRYQVTQFGKPVTLSCSQTLNHNVMYWYQQKSSQAPKLLFHYYDKDFNNEADTPDNFQSRRPNTSFCFLDIRSPGLGDTAMYLCATSSRQRVYEQYFGPGTRLTVT.

V is TRBV7-2 and J is TRBJ2-2, with a tentative D call TRBD2 (6 bases). The germline V gene has CDR1 SGHTA and CDR2 FQGNSA. Deletions cut 6 bases from V and 4 bases from J, with 18 bases between. The CDR3 loop spans 16 amino acids. The CDR3 sequence is CASRSLPGLITGELFF. The CDR3 region has the DNA TGTGCCAGCAGGTCTCTCCCGGGACTTATCACCGGGGAGCTGTTTTTT.

The J gene is TRBJ2-3, the V gene TRBV7-2; D unresolved. Per the germline V gene, CDR1 is SGHTA and CDR2 is FQGNSA. The germline V and J ends were trimmed by 2 bases and 2 bases, with 14 bases remaining between them. The CDR3 has 16 residues. Here the CDR3 DNA reads TGTGCCAGCAGCTTAAGGCCACTTCACTACACAGATACGCAGTATTTT. This gives the protein CASSLRPLHYTDTQYF.

This chain uses TRBV29-1 with TRBJ2-1; 7 bases are shared with TRBD2. With 7 bases clipped from V and 1 base from J, the junction kept 4 bases outside the gene matches. Germline CDR1 is SQVTM and CDR2 is ANQGSEA. The CDR3 extends over 13 amino acids. This CDR3 is CSAGLESYNEQFF. As DNA, the CDR3 is TGCAGCGCTGGACTAGAGTCCTACAATGAGCAGTTCTTC.

The rearrangement uses TRBV5-1 and TRBJ2-1; D gene uncertain. CDR3 length: 13 residues. Per the germline V gene, CDR1 is SGHRS and CDR2 is YFSETQ. The ends were cut back, 5 bases at V and 5 bases at J, with 11 bases in the middle. CDR3 nucleotides: TGCGCCAGCAGTAGTTATAAAGACAATGAGCAGTTCTTC. The encoded protein is CASSSYKDNEQFF.

The rearrangement joins TRBV4-1 to TRBJ2-1, with TRBD2 identical over 10 bases. The V segment lost 2 bases and the J segment 8 bases; nucleotides outside the gene matches: 12. The CDR3 length is 17 residues. Germline V gives CDR1 MGHRA, CDR2 YSYEKL. The CDR3 coding sequence is TGCGCCAGCAGCCAACAGGGACCTCTAGCGGGAGAGGATGAGCAGTTCTTC. Protein sequence: CASSQQGPLAGEDEQFF.

V and J are TRBV27 and TRBJ2-5; D is uncertain. The V end lost 3 bases, the J end lost 5 bases, and 10 bases lay between the germline ends. Germline V gene sequence: CDR1 MNHEY, CDR2 SMNVEV (reference sequence). The CDR3 runs to 13 residues. The CDR3 here is CASSLNSRETQYF. CDR3 bases: TGTGCCAGCAGTTTGAACTCGCGGGAGACCCAGTACTTC.

The genes are TRBV5-4 and TRBJ2-4; the D gene could be TRBD1 or TRBD2 (5 bases each). The V end lost 0 bases, the J end lost 5 bases, and 9 bases lay between the germline ends. From germline, CDR1 is SGHNT and CDR2 YYREEE (reference sequence). CDR3 length: 14 residues. The DNA for the CDR3 is TGTGCCAGCAGCTTGGGAGGGGCCGAAAACATTCAGTACTTC. Residues: CASSLGGAENIQYF.

The chain joins TRBV30 to TRBJ2-7, with D possibly TRBD2 on 5 matching bases. V gave up 4 bases and J gave up 3 bases, with 13 bases separating them. CDR1 GTSNPN and CDR2 SVGIG come from the germline V gene (reference sequence). The CDR3 totals 13 residues. CDR3 in amino acids: CAWTPGIDYEQYF. The CDR3 DNA follows: TGTGCCTGGACCCCGGGAATTGACTACGAGCAGTACTTC.

V usage is TRBV7-2 and J usage is TRBJ2-3; 14 positions match TRBD2. The CDR3 loop spans 19 amino acids. The ends lost 5 bases at V and 0 bases at J; junction bases unmatched: 10. Germline CDR1 SGHTA, CDR2 FQGNSA. The CDR3 sequence is CASSRGLAGASPSTDTQYF. The CDR3, as DNA: TGTGCCAGCAGCCGGGGACTAGCGGGAGCCTCACCTAGCACAGATACGCAGTATTTT. The variable domain in full, with the rest retrieved from reference TRBV7-2 and TRBJ2-3, is GAGVSQSPSNKVTEKGKDVELRCDPISGHTALYWYRQSLGQGLEFLIYFQGNSAPDKSGLPSDRFSAERTGGSVSTLTIQRTQQEDSAVYLCASSRGLAGASPSTDTQYFGPGTRLTVL.

The chain has TRBV5-1 and TRBJ2-2; 11 nucleotides match TRBD2. This CDR3 has 15 residues. Germline V gene data show CDR1 as SGHRS and CDR2 as YFSETQ. V trimming: 2 bases; J trimming: 4 bases; junction bases outside the gene matches: 1. The CDR3 sequence: CASSLGTSGTGELFF. Here the CDR3 DNA reads TGCGCCAGCAGCTTAGGGACTAGCGGCACCGGGGAGCTGTTTTTT.